One sample yielded the 27 T cell receptor beta chains listed below, sequenced in a study of human T cells and chemical hapten exposure. MiXCR, applied by TCRdb to the RACE reads, yields one record per CDR3 protein. The table has some 200,000 distinct CDR3 sequences, around 20% seen once. The time point: patch test 1, 2 weeks after DPC sensitization. Regarding treatment: therapeutic diphenylcyclopropenone sensitization with weekly scalp DPC. The source was whole blood, collected in connection with sensitization to the hapten diphenylcyclopropenone (DPC). These receptors originate from a woman aged 45 to 65 with alopecia areata. Some clones in this sample may be carry-over from other donors' samples.

The chain combines TRBV3-1 with TRBJ1-5; unclear D gene. Between the trimmed V and J ends, which lost 8 bases and 4 bases, there was a span of 9 bases. This CDR3 is 12 amino acids long. The germline V gene encodes CDR1 LGHDT and CDR2 YNNKEL (reference sequence). CDR3 sequence: CASGLLNQPQHF. The CDR3 DNA follows: TGTGCCAGCGGACTCCTTAATCAGCCCCAGCATTTT.

The chain combines TRBV29-1 with TRBJ1-4; D gene ambiguous. V lost 4 bases, J lost 5 bases, and 8 bases lay in between. Germline V CDR1 and CDR2: SQVTM, ANQGSEA. The CDR3 has 12 residues. CDR3 bases: TGCAGCGTTGGGTGGAGGAATGAAAAACTGTTTTTT. Residues: CSVGWRNEKLFF. Using reference TRBV29-1 and TRBJ1-4 for the parts outside the CDR3, the full variable domain is SAVISQKPSRDICQRGTSLTIQCQVDSQVTMMFWYRQQPGQSLTLIATANQGSEATYESGFVIDKFPISRPNLTFSTLTVSNMSPEDSSIYLCSVGWRNEKLFFGSGTQLSVL.

This clonotype was counted between two and nine times. The chain couples TRBV9 to TRBJ2-5; D uncertain. V gave up 4 bases and J gave up 5 bases, with 12 bases separating them. CDR1 is SGDLS and CDR2 is YYNGEE in the germline V gene. The CDR3 runs to 13 residues. The DNA for the CDR3 is TGTGCCAGCAGCCCTAGAATGGGCGAGACCCAGTACTTC. Amino acid sequence: CASSPRMGETQYF.

The DNA for the CDR3 is TGTGCCAGCAGCTTGGTAGCGGGAACAGATACGCAGTATTTT. The encoded protein is CASSLVAGTDTQYF. The chain is built from TRBV9 and TRBJ2-3, with TRBD2 identical over 8 bases. Germline trimming cut 4 bases from V and 3 bases from J; bases unmatched to any gene: 4. Per the germline V gene, CDR1 is SGDLS and CDR2 is YYNGEE. CDR3 length equals 14 residues. Full variable domain (rest looked up from reference TRBV9 and TRBJ2-3): DSGVTQTPKHLITATGQRVTLRCSPRSGDLSVYWYQQSLDQGLQFLIQYYNGEERAKGNILERFSAQQFPDLHSELNLSSLELGDSALYFCASSLVAGTDTQYFGPGTRLTVL.

This clonotype was recorded a few times. This sequence joins TRBV24-1 and TRBJ2-1; D is possibly TRBD1 or TRBD2 (5 bases each). This CDR3 has 16 residues. CDR1 is KGHDR, CDR2 SFDVKD, per germline. Trimming cost V 3 bases and J 7 bases, with 18 bases left between them. The CDR3 coding sequence is TGTGCCACCAGTGATGGGGGAATCCCGCGAATTAATGAGCAGTTCTTC. This gives the protein CATSDGGIPRINEQFF.

This clonotype was picked up one time. The genes are TRBV7-2 and TRBJ2-5; D gene ambiguous. CDR3 size: 14 residues. The V gene's germline CDR1 is SGHTA and CDR2 FQGNSA. Trimming cost V 3 bases and J 2 bases, with 10 bases left between them. As DNA, the CDR3 is TGTGCCAGCAGCTTCAGGTTGGGGCAAGAGACCCAGTACTTC. It specifies CASSFRLGQETQYF.

This clonotype has only a few counts. V is TRBV5-1 and J is TRBJ2-5, with 8 bases lining up with TRBD1. Trimming at V came to 7 bases and at J to 4 bases, leaving 12 bases not matched to a gene. Germline V gene sequence: CDR1 SGHRS, CDR2 YFSETQ. The CDR3 contains 15 residues. This CDR3 is CASRTGGKGGETQYF. The DNA of the CDR3 is TGCGCCAGCCGTACAGGGGGAAAAGGGGGAGAGACCCAGTACTTC.

This clonotype has only a few counts. The chain recombines TRBV6-5 with TRBJ1-1, with TRBD1 matching 9 bases. This CDR3 has 15 amino acids. Germline trimming cut 7 bases from V and 3 bases from J; bases unmatched to any gene: 9. Germline V CDR1 and CDR2: MNHEY, SVGAGI. This CDR3 is CASTQQGARDTEAFF. For the CDR3, the DNA is TGTGCCAGCACCCAACAGGGGGCTAGGGACACTGAAGCTTTCTTT.

The chain uses TRBV5-1 and TRBJ2-3; D not resolved. There are 12 residues in the CDR3. Germline CDR1 is SGHRS and CDR2 is YFSETQ. Trimming stripped 4 bases from V and 0 bases from J, with 3 bases between. CDR3 nucleotide sequence: TGCGCCAGCAGCATAAGCACAGATACGCAGTATTTT. Encoded protein: CASSISTDTQYF.

The chain uses TRBV7-9 and TRBJ1-1; D gene uncertain. The CDR3 length is 14 residues. V lost 2 bases to trimming and J lost 4 bases, with 11 bases between them. Germline V gives CDR1 SEHNR, CDR2 FQNEAQ (reference sequence). CDR3 in DNA: TGTGCCAGCAGCTTACAAGGAAGGTTCACTGAAGCTTTCTTT. Protein product: CASSLQGRFTEAFF.

This clonotype was found a few times. The chain links TRBV27 to TRBJ1-1; D call uncertain. V was pared by 2 bases and J by 6 bases, with 25 bases between. This CDR3 is built from 18 residues. Germline CDR1 and CDR2: MNHEY and SMNVEV (reference sequence). CDR3 protein: CASSLPERGRPHEPEAFF. Here the CDR3 DNA reads TGTGCCAGCAGTTTACCTGAACGTGGCAGGCCCCATGAACCTGAAGCTTTCTTT.

The rearrangement uses TRBV10-3 and TRBJ2-3, with TRBD1 identical over 11 bases. The CDR3 is made up of 14 amino acids. Trimming took 6 bases from V and 6 from J; bases not matched to a gene: 5. Germline V gene lookup returns CDR1 ENHRY and CDR2 SYGVKD. The DNA of the CDR3 is TGTGCCATCAGGTCGGACAGGGGGCCTGATACGCAGTATTTT. This encodes CAIRSDRGPDTQYF.

This clonotype was seen a few times. The chain carries TRBV9 and TRBJ2-7; no reliable D call. The V end lost 0 bases, the J end lost 0 bases, and 7 bases lay between the germline ends. Per the germline V gene, CDR1 is SGDLS and CDR2 is YYNGEE. This CDR3 region has 14 residues. The chain's CDR3 is CASSVEVISYEQYF. CDR3 nucleotides: TGTGCCAGCAGCGTAGAGGTTATCTCCTACGAGCAGTACTTC.

In this sample, this clonotype turned up a few times. V usage is TRBV3-1 and J usage is TRBJ1-5; D remains ambiguous. The CDR3 sequence is 15 residues long. Trimming removed 2 bases at V and 2 bases at J, with 10 bases between. The germline V gene has CDR1 LGHDT and CDR2 YNNKEL (reference sequence). The CDR3 nucleotides read TGTGCCAGCAGCCAAAACACCCAGGGCAATCAGCCCCAGCATTTT. The encoded protein is CASSQNTQGNQPQHF. Complete variable domain (other parts from reference TRBV3-1 and TRBJ1-5): DTAVSQTPKYLVTQMGNDKSIKCEQNLGHDTMYWYKQDSKKFLKIMFSYNNKELIINETVPNRFSPKSPDKAHLNLHINSLELGDSAVYFCASSQNTQGNQPQHFGDGTRLSIL.

This clonotype was seen a handful of times. The genes are TRBV6-6 and TRBJ2-7; TRBD2 matches 10 bases. V was clipped by 0 bases and J by 3 bases; unmatched bases: 8. The germline V gene has CDR1 MNHNY and CDR2 SVGAGI (reference sequence). The CDR3 has 17 amino acids. CDR3 residues: CASSYSQRTSGSYEQYF. For the CDR3, the DNA is TGTGCCAGCAGTTACTCTCAACGGACTAGCGGTAGCTACGAGCAGTACTTC.

The gene calls are TRBV20-1 and TRBJ2-2; D gene ambiguous. CDR3 size: 14 residues. V lost 1 base and J 3 bases, leaving 9 bases between the germline ends. Germline V gene lookup returns CDR1 DFQATT and CDR2 SNEGSKA (reference sequence). The DNA of the CDR3 is TGCAGTGCTAGAGGAAGCCGGTACACCGGGGAGCTGTTTTTT. This translates into CSARGSRYTGELFF.

This clonotype appeared a few times. The gene calls are TRBV3-1 and TRBJ2-2; no definite D call. CDR1 LGHDT and CDR2 YNNKEL come from the germline V gene (reference sequence). The CDR3 consists of 16 residues. Trimming pared 1 base from V and 3 bases from J, leaving 12 bases between. In DNA, the CDR3 is TGTGCCAGCAGCCAAGGGGCCAGCCGTTACACCGGGGAGCTGTTTTTT. Translating it yields CASSQGASRYTGELFF.

As regards this clonotype: The junction differs from germline at one of its ends, possibly a read error. The chain is built from TRBV6-2 or TRBV6-3 and TRBJ2-1, with D possibly being TRBD1 (6 bases). The CDR3 runs to 16 residues. Germline V gene sequence: CDR1 MNHEY, CDR2 SVGEGT. CDR3 protein: CASSPRDTAPYNEQFF. The CDR3 DNA reads TGTGCCAGCAGCCCTAGGGACACAGCCCCCTATAATGAGCAGTTCTTC.

The chain combines TRBV6-5 with TRBJ1-2, with D perhaps matching TRBD1 (5 bases). Trimming took off 2 bases at V and 3 bases at J, with 10 bases between the two ends. Germline V gene lookup returns CDR1 MNHEY and CDR2 SVGAGI. The CDR3 is 14 residues long. CDR3 sequence (DNA): TGTGCCAGCAGTTACATTACGGGGGACTATGGCTACACCTTC. This sequence encodes CASSYITGDYGYTF.

This clonotype has a handful of counts. The chain couples TRBV20-1 to TRBJ1-1; 11 bases agree with TRBD1. Germline-derived CDR1 and CDR2 are DFQATT and SNEGSKA (reference sequence). The CDR3 has 15 residues. Unmatched junction bases numbered 9, after V lost 5 bases and J lost 4 bases. Written as DNA, the CDR3 is TGCAGTGCTGGCCTCGGACAGGGGGCGTCCACTGAAGCTTTCTTT. Translation gives CSAGLGQGASTEAFF.

Only a few counts were recorded for this clonotype. The J gene is TRBJ1-2, the V gene TRBV24-1, with D possibly TRBD1 on 5 matching bases. Looked up from germline, CDR1 is KGHDR and CDR2 is SFDVKD. This CDR3 has 15 amino acids. V was shortened by 1 base and J by 8 bases, with 16 bases between the two germline ends. CDR3 sequence reads: CATSDLKPGHRGYTF. The CDR3 DNA reads TGTGCCACCAGTGATTTAAAGCCCGGACACCGCGGCTACACCTTC.

This clonotype was observed a few times. The chain combines TRBV11-2 with TRBJ2-1; 7 positions agree with TRBD2. The ends lost 5 bases at V and 7 bases at J; junction bases unmatched: 17. Germline CDR1 SGHAT, CDR2 FQNNGV. The CDR3 has 17 amino acids. The CDR3 region has the DNA TGTGCCAGCAGCCGTACTTATACAGGCAGCGGGATAAATGAGCAGTTCTTC. This codes for CASSRTYTGSGINEQFF. Full variable domain (rest looked up from reference TRBV11-2 and TRBJ2-1): EAGVAQSPRYKIIEKRQSVAFWCNPISGHATLYWYQQILGQGPKLLIQFQNNGVVDDSQLPKDRFSAERLKGVDSTLKIQPAKLEDSAVYLCASSRTYTGSGINEQFFGPGTRLTVL.

The table lists this clonotype with many counts. The chain carries TRBV27 and TRBJ1-5; D call uncertain. Germline CDR1 and CDR2: MNHEY and SMNVEV (reference sequence). This CDR3 contains 14 residues. V lost 0 bases, J lost 4 bases, and 7 bases lay in between. Here the CDR3 DNA reads TGTGCCAGCAGTTTATCCGGTAGGAATCAGCCCCAGCATTTT. Translated, it gives CASSLSGRNQPQHF.

This clonotype was counted between two and nine times. This sequence joins TRBV11-1 and TRBJ2-5; D is perhaps TRBD2 (6 bases). The CDR3 is 15 amino acids. The ends were cut back, 5 bases at V and 3 bases at J, with 16 bases in the middle. CDR1 is SGHAT and CDR2 is FQDESV in the germline V gene (reference sequence). This CDR3 is CASSQEGGREETQYF. DNA for the CDR3: TGTGCCAGCAGCCAGGAGGGCGGCCGGGAAGAGACCCAGTACTTC.

This chain links TRBV29-1 with TRBJ2-5; unclear D gene. Germline CDR1 reads SQVTM; CDR2 reads ANQGSEA. The V and J ends lost 5 bases and 0 bases respectively, with 10 bases between them. This CDR3 region has 13 residues. CDR3 nucleotide sequence: TGCAGCGTTCCCTACCCGTACCAAGAGACCCAGTACTTC. It specifies CSVPYPYQETQYF.

This clonotype was seen more than once but under ten times. V usage is TRBV2 and J usage is TRBJ2-2, with 11 bases aligning to TRBD2. CDR1 and CDR2 (germline): SNHLY, FYNNEI. The trim removed 6 bases at V and 5 bases at J, leaving 5 bases unmatched. The CDR3 has 15 amino acids. For the CDR3, the DNA is TGTGCCAGCAGGGTACTAGCGGGAGCTACCGGGGAGCTGTTTTTT. Residues: CASRVLAGATGELFF.

This clonotype has ten or more counts. The V call is TRBV2, the J call TRBJ2-3, with D unresolved. Germline V gives CDR1 SNHLY, CDR2 FYNNEI. The V and J ends lost 1 base and 2 bases respectively, with 13 bases between them. CDR3 length: 16 amino acids. In DNA, the CDR3 is TGTGCCAGCAGTGAAGGGGGTGATAGGGCCACAGATACGCAGTATTTT. Its protein product is CASSEGGDRATDTQYF. Variable domain in full (rest from reference TRBV2 and TRBJ2-3): EPEVTQTPSHQVTQMGQEVILRCVPISNHLYFYWYRQILGQKVEFLVSFYNNEISEKSEIFDDQFSVERPDGSNFTLKIRSTKLEDSAMYFCASSEGGDRATDTQYFGPGTRLTVL.